This record concerns one T cell receptor beta chain sequence. Its antigen remains unidentified. This sample is drawn from a study of a mutant IDH1 vaccine in newly diagnosed glioma. In the study overall: With temozolomide cycles, or 4-6 weeks after radiotherapy alone, vaccination was started. Treated patients, averaging 40.4 years, were approximately 60% male and about 38% female. The therapy given earlier, which was standard therapy, consisted of radiotherapy, temozolomide, or both, and most of the patients received both. Notes on the study in general: No link was apparently found between pseudoprogression and changes in top peripheral T cell clonotypes.

Libraries were prepared by immunoSEQ multiplex PCR; TCRdb keeps only in-frame clonotypes and omits some of them. The table has 60,000 to 65,000 clones, roughly 80% seen once. The time point was: week 47, end of study. One vaccine dose held 300 ug of mutant IDH1 20-mer peptide and came with topical imiquimod. The CDR3 totals 15 residues. CDR1 is SGHKS, CDR2 YYEKEE, per germline (reference sequence). The V gene lost 4 bases and the J gene lost 9 bases, with 19 bases spanning the gap. The chain uses TRBV5-5 and TRBJ1-4; D is undetermined. The input for sequencing was PBMCs, taken from a glioma patient whose treatment included an IDH1 peptide vaccine. This clonotype was obtained from a man younger than 45 with glioma. As DNA, the CDR3 is TGTGCCAGCAGCCAAGGGAGGGTAATGGGAAAAAAACTGTTTTTT. It yields the protein CASSQGRVMGKKLFF.